The clone carrying this TCR beta chain appeared a few times. The antigen is unknown. This record comes from a study of beta chain features in type 1 diabetes. Study results and caveats: Among patients with Type 1 diabetes, TCRB CDR3s were moderately but significantly shorter in every one of the four CD4+ subsets.

Expressed TCRB transcripts were sequenced, since all the RNA that had been isolated was reverse transcribed. The method was immunoSEQ multiplex PCR; TCRdb's version includes in-frame clones alone and lacks a portion of them. Of about 53,000 clones listed, 55% to 75% are singletons. Germline CDR1 is LGHNA and CDR2 is YNFKEQ. The CDR3 runs to 16 residues. The ends lost 0 bases at V and 5 bases at J; junction bases unmatched: 5. V usage is TRBV4-2 and J usage is TRBJ1-5; 9 bases agree with TRBD1. This receptor was identified in a woman younger than 45 with type 1 diabetes. The sequencing sample was made of stem cell memory CD4+ T cells from blood. In DNA, the CDR3 is TGTGCCAGCAGCCAAGAACAGGACAGGGGCGATCAGCCCCAGCATTTT. Translated, it gives CASSQEQDRGDQPQHF.